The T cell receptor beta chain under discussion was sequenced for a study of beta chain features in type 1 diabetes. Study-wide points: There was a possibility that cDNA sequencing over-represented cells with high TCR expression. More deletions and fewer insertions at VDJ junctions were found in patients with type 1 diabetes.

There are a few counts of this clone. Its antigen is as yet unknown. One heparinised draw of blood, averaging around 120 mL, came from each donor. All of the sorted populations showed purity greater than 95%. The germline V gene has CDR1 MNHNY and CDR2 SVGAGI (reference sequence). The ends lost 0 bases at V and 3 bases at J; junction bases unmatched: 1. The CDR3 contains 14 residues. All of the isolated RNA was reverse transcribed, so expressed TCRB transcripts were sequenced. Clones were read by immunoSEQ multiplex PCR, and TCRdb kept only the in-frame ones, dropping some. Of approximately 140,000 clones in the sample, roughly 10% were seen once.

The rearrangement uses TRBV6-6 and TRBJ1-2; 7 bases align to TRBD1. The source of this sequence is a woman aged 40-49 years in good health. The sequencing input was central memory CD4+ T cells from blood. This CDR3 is CASSYSDRDYGYTF. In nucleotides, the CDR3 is TGTGCCAGCAGTTACTCAGACAGGGACTATGGCTACACCTTC.